These 22 T cell receptor beta chains originate from one sample sequenced in a study of T cell changes during pregnancy in multiple sclerosis. Method: immunoSEQ multiplex PCR; TCRdb's copy keeps in-frame clones and lacks some. The profile shows 40,000 to 55,000 clones, almost 90% of them singletons. The starting material was peripheral blood, obtained in the second trimester of pregnancy. These receptors were collected from a female donor in good health, enrolled as a control in a pregnancy study.

The rearrangement links TRBV11-2 to TRBJ2-7; a weak D match, TRBD2 (6 bases). Germline CDR1 and CDR2: SGHAT and FQNNGV. The CDR3 spans 16 residues. Trimming took off 4 bases at V and 5 bases at J, with 21 bases between the two ends. CDR3 region: CASSSADYLPEHEQYF. CDR3 sequence (DNA): TGTGCCAGCAGCTCTGCGGACTACTTGCCCGAGCACGAGCAGTACTTC.

The gene calls are TRBV27 and TRBJ2-3; 7 positions agree with TRBD1. Trimming removed 6 bases from V and 6 bases from J; junction bases left unmatched: 12. Germline-derived CDR1 and CDR2 are MNHEY and SMNVEV (reference sequence). The CDR3 spans 15 residues. The CDR3 reads CASRLGGATADTQYF. CDR3 nucleotides: TGTGCCAGCAGACTAGGGGGCGCCACGGCCGATACGCAGTATTTT.

The chain has TRBV27 and TRBJ2-5; 8 bases match TRBD2. The V gene's germline CDR1 is MNHEY and CDR2 SMNVEV (reference sequence). The V gene end was trimmed by 3 bases and the J gene end by 4 bases; junction bases not matched to a gene: 4. This CDR3 spans 14 amino acids. As DNA, the CDR3 is TGTGCCAGCAGTTTTAGCGGGACCCCAGAGACCCAGTACTTC. Protein product: CASSFSGTPETQYF.

The V and J genes are TRBV14 and TRBJ2-7; 7 positions agree with TRBD1. The CDR3 runs 13 residues. The germline CDR1 and CDR2 sequences are SGHDN and FVKESK. With V trimmed by 6 bases and J by 2 bases, 4 bases remained unmatched. This CDR3 is CASSSTGPYEQYF. The CDR3 bases are TGTGCCAGCAGTTCGACAGGGCCCTACGAGCAGTACTTC.

This sequence joins TRBV30 and TRBJ1-2; 7 nucleotides agree with TRBD1. The J segment lost 5 bases and the V segment lost 4 bases, leaving 7 bases of the junction unmatched. The V gene's germline CDR1 is GTSNPN and CDR2 SVGIG (reference sequence). The CDR3 extends over 13 amino acids. The CDR3 DNA sequence: TGTGCCTGGACCACAGGGGCGTGGTATGGCTACACCTTC. Its protein is CAWTTGAWYGYTF.

This chain connects TRBV30 to TRBJ2-7; maybe TRBD2 (6 bases). CDR3 size: 13 residues. V gave up 2 bases and J gave up 2 bases, with 10 bases separating them. Germline-derived CDR1 and CDR2 are GTSNPN and SVGIG (reference sequence). As DNA, the CDR3 is TGTGCCTGGAGTTTAGGGGAGGCCTACGAGCAGTACTTC. Translated, it gives CAWSLGEAYEQYF.

The gene calls are TRBV7-9 and TRBJ2-5; tentatively, D is TRBD1 (6 bases). The CDR3 covers 16 residues. Per germline, CDR1 SEHNR and CDR2 FQNEAQ (reference sequence). V was clipped by 4 bases and J by 1 base, with 16 bases between them. CDR3 region: CASSSRRAGVQETQYF. The CDR3 DNA is TGTGCCAGCAGCTCTAGAAGGGCAGGGGTCCAAGAGACCCAGTACTTC.

The chain is built from TRBV6-1 and TRBJ1-2, with TRBD1 matching 8 bases. In germline, CDR1 is MNHNS, CDR2 SASEGT. V gave up 3 bases and J gave up 4 bases; unmatched junction bases: 10. The length of the CDR3 is 16 residues. The CDR3 sequence: CASSDRTGRAPYGYTF. DNA of the CDR3: TGTGCCAGCAGTGATAGGACAGGGCGAGCTCCCTATGGCTACACCTTC.

The chain employs TRBV11-2 and TRBJ1-1; perhaps TRBD1 as D (5 bases). The ends were cut back, 1 base at V and 4 bases at J, with 13 bases in the middle. The CDR3 has 15 amino acids. Germline CDR1 SGHAT, CDR2 FQNNGV. This chain's CDR3 is CASSLAGGAGTEAFF. The CDR3, as DNA: TGTGCCAGCAGCTTAGCAGGAGGGGCAGGCACTGAAGCTTTCTTT.

The chain joins TRBV18 to TRBJ1-5, with D perhaps matching TRBD1 (6 bases). The V and J ends lost 7 bases and 7 bases respectively, with 14 bases between them. From germline, CDR1 is KGHSH and CDR2 LQKENI. This CDR3 comprises 13 residues. CDR3 sequence (DNA): TGTGCCAGCTTTACAGGGAGAGGCCAGCCCCAGCATTTT. Translated: CASFTGRGQPQHF.

The CDR3 sequence is CASSLDSSQNNNYGYTF. As DNA, the CDR3 is TGCGCCAGCAGCTTGGACTCCTCACAGAATAATAACTATGGCTACACCTTC. This sequence joins TRBV5-1 and TRBJ1-2; D is undetermined. CDR1 SGHRS and CDR2 YFSETQ come from the germline V gene. This CDR3 contains 17 residues. V was cut by 0 bases and J by 1 base, with 16 bases left in between.

Here the CDR3 reads CASSLAPGREQFF. For the CDR3, the DNA is TGCGCCAGCAGCTTGGCGCCGGGTCGTGAGCAGTTCTTC. V usage is TRBV5-1 and J usage is TRBJ2-1; no definite D call. Germline CDR1 is SGHRS and CDR2 is YFSETQ. This CDR3 has 13 amino acids. Deletions cut 0 bases from V and 9 bases from J, with 10 bases between.

V and J are TRBV4-1 and TRBJ2-5; D may be TRBD2 (6 bases). This CDR3 contains 14 residues. Trimming cost V 6 bases and J 1 base, with 12 bases left between them. Germline CDR1 MGHRA, CDR2 YSYEKL. The CDR3 is CASSLRGSQETQYF. The CDR3 nucleotides read TGCGCCAGCAGTCTCCGGGGGAGCCAAGAGACCCAGTACTTC.

This clone was detected only once. CDR3 amino acids: CASSELGRANHGYTF. The CDR3 DNA is TGTGCCAGCAGTGAATTGGGCAGGGCAAACCATGGCTACACCTTC. The J gene is TRBJ1-2, the V gene TRBV25-1; D perhaps matches TRBD1 (5 bases). Trimming left V 1 base short and J 6 bases short, with 15 bases between. Per germline, CDR1 MGHDK and CDR2 SYGVNS. The CDR3 extends over 15 amino acids.

This clone is a singleton in its sample. The chain uses TRBV29-1 and TRBJ1-2; D gene uncertain. This CDR3 has 13 amino acids. CDR1 and CDR2 from the germline V gene are SQVTM and ANQGSEA. The V end lost 4 bases, the J end lost 5 bases, and 14 bases lay between the germline ends. For the CDR3, the DNA is TGCAGCGTTGTCAACACACATACATATGGCTACACCTTC. It codes for CSVVNTHTYGYTF.

V usage is TRBV7-8 and J usage is TRBJ2-7, with 15 bases aligning to TRBD2. The length of the CDR3 is 18 residues. Germline values: CDR1 SGHVS, CDR2 FQNEAQ. The V and J ends lost 4 bases and 1 base, in that order; junction bases with no gene match: 8. CDR3 coding DNA: TGTGCCAGCAGCTCGGGACTAGCGGGAGGCGCGACGTCCTACGAGCAGTACTTC. Its translation: CASSSGLAGGATSYEQYF.

The CDR3 DNA reads TGCAGTGCCCTCTCTTATGGCTACACCTTC. Translated, it gives CSALSYGYTF. This rearrangement joins TRBV20-1 to TRBJ1-2; D is uncertain. V was pared by 6 bases and J by 5 bases, with 7 bases between. The CDR3 extends over 10 amino acids. Germline CDR1 reads DFQATT; CDR2 reads SNEGSKA (reference sequence).

The chain combines TRBV4-2 with TRBJ1-5, with D maybe TRBD1 (5 bases). The CDR3 contains 17 residues. With 0 bases removed from V and 1 base from J, the gap between germline ends came to 13 bases. In germline, CDR1 is LGHNA, CDR2 YNFKEQ. The CDR3 DNA reads as TGTGCCAGCAGCCAAGATTGGGCGACAGAGAGCAATCAGCCCCAGCATTTT. It yields the protein CASSQDWATESNQPQHF.

V and J are TRBV27 and TRBJ1-5; TRBD1 matches 9 bases. V dropped 5 bases and J dropped 6; count of bases not matched to a gene: 5. CDR3 size: 14 residues. Germline V CDR1 and CDR2: MNHEY, SMNVEV (reference sequence). Here the CDR3 reads CASSGTGIIQPQHF. CDR3 nucleotides: TGTGCCAGCAGTGGGACAGGGATTATTCAGCCCCAGCATTTT.

The chain combines TRBV19 with TRBJ2-7, with 7 positions matching TRBD1. Looked up from germline, CDR1 is LNHDA and CDR2 is SQIVND (reference sequence). This CDR3 has 15 amino acids. Germline trimming cut 4 bases from V and 4 bases from J; bases unmatched to any gene: 10. For the CDR3, the DNA is TGTGCCAGTAGTAATGAGGGACAGAGCCGATACGAGCAGTACTTC. Its translation is CASSNEGQSRYEQYF.

In regard to this clone: An end of the junction does not agree with germline; a read error may underlie this. The rearrangement joins TRBV18 to TRBJ2-5, with 10 bases identical to TRBD1. CDR3 length: 12 amino acids. CDR1 is KGHSH and CDR2 is LQKENI in the germline V gene. The CDR3 spells CASRDRGEAQYF. In DNA form, the CDR3 reads TGTGCCAGCCGGGACAGGGGAGAGGCCCAGTACTTC.

The rearrangement links TRBV5-5 to TRBJ1-1; tentative D call: TRBD1 (5 bases). Germline V CDR1 and CDR2: SGHKS, YYEKEE (reference sequence). CDR3 length: 14 amino acids. V was shortened by 4 bases and J by 1 base, with 11 bases between the two germline ends. The CDR3: CASSTREGNTEAFF. The CDR3 nucleotides read TGTGCCAGCAGCACCAGGGAGGGGAACACTGAAGCTTTCTTT.